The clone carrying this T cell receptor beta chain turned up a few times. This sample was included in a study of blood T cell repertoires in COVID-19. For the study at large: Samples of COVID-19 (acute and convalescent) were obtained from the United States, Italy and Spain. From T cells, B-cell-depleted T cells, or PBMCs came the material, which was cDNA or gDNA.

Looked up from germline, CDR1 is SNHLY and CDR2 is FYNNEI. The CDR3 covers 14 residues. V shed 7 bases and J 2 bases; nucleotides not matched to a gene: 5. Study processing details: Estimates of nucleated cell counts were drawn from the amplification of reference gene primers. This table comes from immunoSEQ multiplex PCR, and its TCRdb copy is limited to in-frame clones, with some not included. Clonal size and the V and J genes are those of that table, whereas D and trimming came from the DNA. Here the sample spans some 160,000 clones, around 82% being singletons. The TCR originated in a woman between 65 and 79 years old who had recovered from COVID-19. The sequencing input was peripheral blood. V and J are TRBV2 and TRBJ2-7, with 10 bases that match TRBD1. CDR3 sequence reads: CASTGQGGPYEQYF. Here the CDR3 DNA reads TGTGCCAGCACTGGACAGGGGGGACCCTACGAGCAGTACTTC.